The T cell receptor (beta chain) under discussion was sequenced for a study of T-cell memory formation after mild COVID-19. For the study at large: The TCR clusters were mostly specific to one donor.

Constant-segment primers were used for 5'RACE, and the resulting TCR alpha and TCR beta cDNA libraries carried sample barcodes and UMIs. In TCRdb, the 5' RACE reads were re-called with MiXCR into one record per CDR3 protein. The profile shows 200,000 to 300,000 distinct CDR3 sequences, over 15% of them singletons. This clonotype was picked up a small number of times. What it binds is not known. V shed 5 bases and J shed 10 bases, with 12 bases lying between them. CDR3 length: 13 amino acids. Germline lookup yields CDR1 SGHTA and CDR2 FQGNSA. Study outcomes and limitations: Prior to infection, memory already included some responding clones, suggesting cross-reactive memory joined. From day 15 to 85, contracting clones were balanced between CD4 and CD8, whereas later expanders leaned toward CD4+.

The V call is TRBV7-2, the J call TRBJ1-6; D ambiguous. The specimen was PBMCs or a T cell subset sorted from them (not recorded which). The receptor comes from an adult woman who had mild COVID-19 (a few samples of this study predate the infection). Cell type and time point are not known. The CDR3 protein is CASSVPPPSPLHF. CDR3 nucleotides: TGTGCCAGCAGCGTACCCCCTCCCTCACCCCTCCACTTT.